The rows below give T cell receptor beta chains drawn from one sample of a study of OX40 agonist ivuxolimab in advanced cancers. Clones were read by immunoSEQ multiplex PCR, and TCRdb kept only the in-frame ones, dropping some. The sample records around 70,000 clones, around four fifths being singletons. The sequences come from CD4+ or CD8+ T cells sorted from blood, collected in a trial of the OX40 agonist ivuxolimab. The receptors originated from an adult with an advanced solid tumor such as melanoma, head and neck, liver or kidney cancer. Each CDR3 is given with its conserved first and last residue. A D gene is named only where the DNA matches it firmly. Only part of the rows carry a size: once, few, many, or a class if the clone is expanded.

abundance: -; len: 15; j_gene: TRBJ1-2; d_gene: -; v_gene: TRBV5-1; CDR3nt: TGCGCCAGCAGCTTATCCCTGCGAAGGGGCTCTGGCTACACCTTC; CDR3aa: CASSLSLRRGSGYTF
abundance: -; len: 14; j_gene: TRBJ1-2; d_gene: -; v_gene: TRBV30; CDR3nt: TGTGCCTGGAGTGTAAGTGGAAAAGGGGCTGGCTACACCTTC; CDR3aa: CAWSVSGKGAGYTF
abundance: -; len: 18; j_gene: TRBJ1-1; d_gene: -; v_gene: TRBV6-1; CDR3nt: TGTGCCAGCAGTGAAGCTGTCGCAGGCGGCGCCTTATACACTGAAGCTTTCTTT; CDR3aa: CASSEAVAGGALYTEAFF
abundance: -; len: 15; j_gene: TRBJ2-7; d_gene: TRBD2; v_gene: TRBV28; CDR3nt: TGTGCCAGCAGTGCTACCCGGGACTACTCCTACGAGCAGTACTTC; CDR3aa: CASSATRDYSYEQYF
abundance: -; len: 14; j_gene: TRBJ1-5; d_gene: -; v_gene: TRBV28; CDR3nt: TGTGCCAGCAGCCCACCGGGTTTCGATCAGCCCCAGCATTTT; CDR3aa: CASSPPGFDQPQHF
abundance: -; len: 14; j_gene: TRBJ1-2; d_gene: -; v_gene: TRBV5-4; CDR3nt: TGTGCCAGCAGTGTGGATTTACATCGCTATGGCTACACCTTC; CDR3aa: CASSVDLHRYGYTF
abundance: -; len: 16; j_gene: TRBJ1-2; d_gene: -; v_gene: TRBV14; CDR3nt: TGTGCCAGCAGCCCGTTAGACACCCCGGCCAACTATGGCTACACCTTC; CDR3aa: CASSPLDTPANYGYTF
abundance: -; len: 13; j_gene: TRBJ2-2; d_gene: -; v_gene: TRBV30; CDR3nt: TGTGCCTGGAGCCCACTCCTCACCGGGGAGCTGTTTTTT; CDR3aa: CAWSPLLTGELFF
abundance: -; len: 16; j_gene: TRBJ2-7; d_gene: TRBD2; v_gene: TRBV18; CDR3nt: TGTGCCAGCTCACCAAGACTAGCGGGAGAAGGAGACGAGCAGTACTTC; CDR3aa: CASSPRLAGEGDEQYF
abundance: many; len: 16; j_gene: TRBJ1-2; d_gene: TRBD1; v_gene: TRBV4-1; CDR3nt: TGCGCCAGCAGCCATGTCATCCGGGACAGGGGCGGTGGCTACACCTTC; CDR3aa: CASSHVIRDRGGGYTF
abundance: -; len: 15; j_gene: TRBJ2-5; d_gene: -; v_gene: TRBV7-3; CDR3nt: TGTGCCAGCAGCCCAGGGTCTGGGTCGGGAGAGACCCAGTACTTC; CDR3aa: CASSPGSGSGETQYF
abundance: -; len: 15; j_gene: TRBJ2-7; d_gene: TRBD1; v_gene: TRBV18; CDR3nt: TGTGCCAGCTCACTCACCCGGGACAGCCCCGACGAGCAGTACTTC; CDR3aa: CASSLTRDSPDEQYF
abundance: -; len: 16; j_gene: TRBJ2-1; d_gene: TRBD2; v_gene: TRBV6-6; CDR3nt: TGTGCCAGCAGTCAGACGACTAGCGGGAGATCAAATGAGCAGTTCTTC; CDR3aa: CASSQTTSGRSNEQFF
abundance: -; len: 14; j_gene: TRBJ2-1; d_gene: TRBD2; v_gene: TRBV28; CDR3nt: TGTGCCAGCACCCCAGCGGGACCATACAATGAGCAGTTCTTC; CDR3aa: CASTPAGPYNEQFF
abundance: -; len: 15; j_gene: TRBJ1-4; d_gene: TRBD1; v_gene: TRBV30; CDR3nt: TGTGCCTGGAGTGGACAGGGCTCTACTAATGAAAAACTGTTTTTT; CDR3aa: CAWSGQGSTNEKLFF
abundance: -; len: 16; j_gene: TRBJ2-1; d_gene: TRBD2; v_gene: TRBV4-3; CDR3nt: TGCGCCAGCAGCCAGCGTACTAGCGGAGGCTACAATGAGCAGTTCTTC; CDR3aa: CASSQRTSGGYNEQFF
abundance: -; len: 15; j_gene: TRBJ2-3; d_gene: -; v_gene: TRBV28; CDR3nt: TGTGCCAGCAGAGCCAACGGGAGATCCGCAGATACGCAGTATTTT; CDR3aa: CASRANGRSADTQYF
abundance: -; len: 15; j_gene: TRBJ2-3; d_gene: -; v_gene: TRBV21-1; CDR3nt: TGTGCCAGCACCGGGGAGGGACTTCGCACAGATACGCAGTATTTT; CDR3aa: CASTGEGLRTDTQYF
abundance: -; len: 18; j_gene: TRBJ2-1; d_gene: TRBD2; v_gene: TRBV7-2; CDR3nt: TGTGCCAGCAGCTTAGAGGGCGGGGGGCATTACTCCTACAATGAGCAGTTCTTC; CDR3aa: CASSLEGGGHYSYNEQFF
abundance: -; len: 13; j_gene: TRBJ1-1; d_gene: -; v_gene: TRBV19; CDR3nt: TGTGCCAGTAGTATAGGGGGAGGCACTGAAGCTTTCTTT; CDR3aa: CASSIGGGTEAFF
abundance: -; len: 15; j_gene: TRBJ1-2; d_gene: TRBD1; v_gene: TRBV5-4; CDR3nt: TGTGCCAGCAGCTCGCGACAGGGGGCTGGCTATGGCTACACCTTC; CDR3aa: CASSSRQGAGYGYTF
abundance: few; len: 13; j_gene: TRBJ2-3; d_gene: -; v_gene: TRBV14; CDR3nt: TGTGCCAGCAGACGACAGTCCACAGATACGCAGTATTTT; CDR3aa: CASRRQSTDTQYF
abundance: -; len: 14; j_gene: TRBJ1-2; d_gene: -; v_gene: TRBV6-5; CDR3nt: TGTGCCAGCAGTCCGGGGGGGGCGCTCTATGGCTACACCTTC; CDR3aa: CASSPGGALYGYTF
abundance: -; len: 14; j_gene: TRBJ1-2; d_gene: -; v_gene: TRBV5-4; CDR3nt: TGTGCCAGCAGCTTTTTCACAGGTCTGGGCGGCTACACCTTC; CDR3aa: CASSFFTGLGGYTF
abundance: -; len: 14; j_gene: TRBJ2-5; d_gene: TRBD1; v_gene: TRBV5-8; CDR3nt: TGTGCCAGCAGCTTGGGGGACAGGGGGGAGACCCAGTACTTC; CDR3aa: CASSLGDRGETQYF
abundance: -; len: 14; j_gene: TRBJ2-3; d_gene: -; v_gene: TRBV7-2; CDR3nt: TGTGCCAGCAGCTTAAGCCTCCACACAGATACGCAGTATTTT; CDR3aa: CASSLSLHTDTQYF
abundance: -; len: 14; j_gene: TRBJ2-1; d_gene: -; v_gene: TRBV5-6; CDR3nt: TGTGCCAGCAGCATCCTGACGAGGAGAAATGAGCAGTTCTTC; CDR3aa: CASSILTRRNEQFF
abundance: -; len: 15; j_gene: TRBJ1-4; d_gene: TRBD1; v_gene: TRBV30; CDR3nt: TGTGCCTGGGGCGCAGGGACAGGGGGTTGGGAAAAACTGTTTTTT; CDR3aa: CAWGAGTGGWEKLFF
abundance: -; len: 17; j_gene: TRBJ1-5; d_gene: TRBD1; v_gene: TRBV2; CDR3nt: TGTGCCAGCAGAGCCAATCCCCAACAGGGACAGCATCAGCCCCAGCATTTT; CDR3aa: CASRANPQQGQHQPQHF
abundance: few; len: 15; j_gene: TRBJ2-6; d_gene: -; v_gene: TRBV7-9; CDR3nt: TGTGCCAGCACCTCAGGGGGGCGCGGGGCCAACGTCCTGACTTTC; CDR3aa: CASTSGGRGANVLTF
abundance: -; len: 16; j_gene: TRBJ2-1; d_gene: -; v_gene: TRBV25-1; CDR3nt: TGTGCCAGCAGTGACCCAGGTTCTGGGGATAACAATGAGCAGTTCTTC; CDR3aa: CASSDPGSGDNNEQFF
abundance: -; len: 14; j_gene: TRBJ2-5; d_gene: TRBD2; v_gene: TRBV7-9; CDR3nt: TGTGCCAGCAGCCAGTATTTAGCGGGAGAGACCCAGTACTTC; CDR3aa: CASSQYLAGETQYF
abundance: -; len: 15; j_gene: TRBJ1-2; d_gene: -; v_gene: TRBV18; CDR3nt: TGTGCCAGCTCACCACCGACAGATTCAAACTATGGCTACACCTTC; CDR3aa: CASSPPTDSNYGYTF
abundance: -; len: 13; j_gene: TRBJ2-1; d_gene: -; v_gene: TRBV4-3; CDR3nt: TGCGCCAGCAGCCAAGGCACTAGGGATGAGCAGTTCTTC; CDR3aa: CASSQGTRDEQFF
abundance: -; len: 13; j_gene: TRBJ1-5; d_gene: -; v_gene: TRBV9; CDR3nt: TGTGCCAGCAGTGCAGGGTTCAGGCAGCCCCAGCATTTT; CDR3aa: CASSAGFRQPQHF